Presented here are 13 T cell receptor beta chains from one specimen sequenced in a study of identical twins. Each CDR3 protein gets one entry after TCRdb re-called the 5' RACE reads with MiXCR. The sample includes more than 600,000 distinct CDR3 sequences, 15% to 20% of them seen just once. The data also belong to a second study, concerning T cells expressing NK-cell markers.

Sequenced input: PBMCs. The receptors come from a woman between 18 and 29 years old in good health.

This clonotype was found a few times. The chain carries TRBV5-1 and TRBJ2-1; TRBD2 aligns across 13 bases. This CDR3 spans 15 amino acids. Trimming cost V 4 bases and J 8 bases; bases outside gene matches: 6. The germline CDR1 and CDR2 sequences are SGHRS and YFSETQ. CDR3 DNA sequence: TGCGCCAGCAGCATACTAGCGGGGGGGCCCGATGAGCAGTTCTTC. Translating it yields CASSILAGGPDEQFF.

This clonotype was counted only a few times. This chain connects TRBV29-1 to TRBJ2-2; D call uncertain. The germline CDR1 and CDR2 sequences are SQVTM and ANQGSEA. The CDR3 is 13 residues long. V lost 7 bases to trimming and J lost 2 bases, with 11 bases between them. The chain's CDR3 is CSGARRNTGELFF. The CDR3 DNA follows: TGCAGCGGTGCCAGGAGAAACACCGGGGAGCTGTTTTTT.

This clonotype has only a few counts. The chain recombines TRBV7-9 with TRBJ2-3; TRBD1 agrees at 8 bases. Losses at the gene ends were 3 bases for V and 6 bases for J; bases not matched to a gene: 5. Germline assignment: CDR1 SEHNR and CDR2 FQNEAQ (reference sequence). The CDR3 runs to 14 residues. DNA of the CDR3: TGTGCCAGCAGCTTCCGACGGGACAGGGATACGCAGTATTTT. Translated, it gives CASSFRRDRDTQYF.

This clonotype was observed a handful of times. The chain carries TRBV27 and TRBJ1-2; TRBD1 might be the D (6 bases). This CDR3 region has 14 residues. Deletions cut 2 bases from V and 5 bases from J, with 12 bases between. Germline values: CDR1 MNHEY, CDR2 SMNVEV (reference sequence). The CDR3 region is CASSLRRDNYGYTF. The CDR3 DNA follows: TGTGCCAGCAGTTTACGCCGGGACAATTATGGCTACACCTTC.

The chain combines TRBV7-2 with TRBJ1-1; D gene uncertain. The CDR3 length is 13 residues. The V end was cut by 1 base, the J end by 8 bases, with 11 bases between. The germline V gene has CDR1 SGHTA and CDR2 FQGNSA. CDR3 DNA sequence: TGTGCCAGCAGCTTAGAGGGTGGTTCCGAAGCTTTCTTT. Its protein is CASSLEGGSEAFF.

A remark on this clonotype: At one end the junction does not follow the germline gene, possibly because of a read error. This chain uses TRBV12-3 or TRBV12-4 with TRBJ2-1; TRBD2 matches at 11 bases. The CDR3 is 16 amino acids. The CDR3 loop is CASSLAGGRTYNEQFF. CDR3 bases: TGTGCCAGCAGTCTAGCGGGGGGCCGCACCTACAATGAGCAGTTCTTC.

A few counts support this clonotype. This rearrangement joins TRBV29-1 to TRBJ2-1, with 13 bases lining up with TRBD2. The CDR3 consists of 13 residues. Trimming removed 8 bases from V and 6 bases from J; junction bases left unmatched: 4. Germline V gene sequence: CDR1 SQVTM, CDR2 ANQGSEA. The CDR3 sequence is CSPRTSGSNEQFF. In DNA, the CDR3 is TGCAGCCCTAGGACTAGCGGGAGCAATGAGCAGTTCTTC.

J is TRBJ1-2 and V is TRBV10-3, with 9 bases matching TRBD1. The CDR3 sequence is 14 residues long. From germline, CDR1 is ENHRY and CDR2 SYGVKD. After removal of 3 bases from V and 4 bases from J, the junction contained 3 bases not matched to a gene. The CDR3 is CAISDGQGPYGYTF. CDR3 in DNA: TGTGCCATCAGTGACGGACAGGGGCCCTATGGCTACACCTTC.

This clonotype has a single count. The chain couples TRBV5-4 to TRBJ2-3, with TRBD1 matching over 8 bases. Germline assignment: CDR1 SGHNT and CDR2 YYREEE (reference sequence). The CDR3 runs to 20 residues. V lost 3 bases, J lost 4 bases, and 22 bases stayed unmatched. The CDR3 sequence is CASSSLVDRGMDWGSDTQYF. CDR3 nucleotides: TGTGCCAGCAGCTCGCTGGTCGACAGGGGAATGGATTGGGGCTCAGATACGCAGTATTTT.

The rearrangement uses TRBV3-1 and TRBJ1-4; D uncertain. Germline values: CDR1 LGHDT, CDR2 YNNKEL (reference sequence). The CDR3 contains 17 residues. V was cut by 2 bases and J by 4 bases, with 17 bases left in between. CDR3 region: CASSQWIEGLLNEKLFF. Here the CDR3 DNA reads TGTGCCAGCAGCCAATGGATCGAAGGGCTACTTAATGAAAAACTGTTTTTT. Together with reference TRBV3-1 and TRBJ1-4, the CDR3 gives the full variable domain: DTAVSQTPKYLVTQMGNDKSIKCEQNLGHDTMYWYKQDSKKFLKIMFSYNNKELIINETVPNRFSPKSPDKAHLNLHINSLELGDSAVYFCASSQWIEGLLNEKLFFGSGTQLSVL.

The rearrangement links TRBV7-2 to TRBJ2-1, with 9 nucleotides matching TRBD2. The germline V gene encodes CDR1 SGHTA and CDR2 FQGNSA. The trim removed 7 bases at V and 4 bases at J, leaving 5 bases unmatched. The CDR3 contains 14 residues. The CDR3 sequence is CASNLAGPYNEQFF. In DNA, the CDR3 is TGTGCCAGCAACCTAGCGGGACCTTACAATGAGCAGTTCTTC.

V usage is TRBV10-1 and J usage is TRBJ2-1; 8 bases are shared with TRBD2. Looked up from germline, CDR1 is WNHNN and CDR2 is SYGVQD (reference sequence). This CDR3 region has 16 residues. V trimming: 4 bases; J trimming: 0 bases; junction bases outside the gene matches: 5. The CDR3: CASSGSSGSSYNEQFF. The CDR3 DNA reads TGCGCCAGCAGTGGTTCCAGCGGGAGCTCCTACAATGAGCAGTTCTTC.

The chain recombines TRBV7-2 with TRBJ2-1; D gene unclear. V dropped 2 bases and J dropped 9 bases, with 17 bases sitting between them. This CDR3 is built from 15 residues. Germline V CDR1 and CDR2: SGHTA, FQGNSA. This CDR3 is CASSLNFWTETEQFF. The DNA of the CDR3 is TGTGCCAGCAGCTTAAATTTTTGGACGGAAACTGAGCAGTTCTTC. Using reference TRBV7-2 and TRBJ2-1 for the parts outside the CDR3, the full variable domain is GAGVSQSPSNKVTEKGKDVELRCDPISGHTALYWYRQSLGQGLEFLIYFQGNSAPDKSGLPSDRFSAERTGGSVSTLTIQRTQQEDSAVYLCASSLNFWTETEQFFGPGTRLTVL.